This TCR beta chain was obtained from a study of Tregs in tolerant kidney transplant recipients. Whole-study results and caveats: In tolerant patients, donor-specific Tregs outgrew total Tregs, suggesting antigen-driven expansion. The most relevant donor-specific Treg TCRbeta repertoire apparently came from expansion with activated donor B cells. Biological reproducibility was not directly addressed in this study.

CD4+CD25+CD127- Tregs, CD4+CD25- non-Tregs, CD4 and CD8 cells were sorted. The V end was cut by 0 bases, the J end by 4 bases, with 15 bases between. CDR1 is MNHEY, CDR2 SVGAGI, per germline. The CDR3 totals 16 residues. Of note for this clone: Its antigen is not known.

Here immunoSEQ multiplex PCR was the method, and the copy in TCRdb shows in-frame clones only, minus some. The profile shows 60,000 to 95,000 clones, about 98% of them singletons. The sequence was obtained from a human donor who received a combined kidney and bone marrow transplant. This sample comprised CD4+ T cells from blood, obtained before the transplant. J is TRBJ1-1 and V is TRBV6-5; a possible D gene is TRBD1 (5 bases). As DNA, the CDR3 is TGTGCCAGCAGTTACTCGTCTCTCCAGGGTTTCACTGAAGCTTTCTTT. Protein: CASSYSSLQGFTEAFF.